This T cell receptor (beta chain) was observed in a study of human T cells and chemical hapten exposure. Background on the study: Upper back patch tests used 0.01% DPC, scored after 6 days.

General study results and limits: PT1 expanded TCR counts and patch test score were linked, and their correlation was positive.

This clonotype was picked up a small number of times. What it binds is not known. Time point given: pre-sensitization, week 0. Treatment of the sample: therapeutic diphenylcyclopropenone sensitization with weekly scalp DPC. The authors extracted total RNA from unfractionated whole blood. In TCRdb, the RACE reads were re-called with MiXCR into one record per CDR3 protein. The sample carries around 95,000 distinct CDR3 sequences, 10% to 14% recorded once. The source material was whole blood, sampled in connection with sensitization to the hapten diphenylcyclopropenone (DPC). The sequence came from a woman in her fifties or sixties with alopecia areata. Some clones in this sample may be carry-over from other donors' samples.

This CDR3 reads CSARDYRGIETQYF. The CDR3 DNA reads TGCAGTGCTAGAGACTACAGGGGGATAGAGACCCAGTACTTC. V is TRBV20-1 and J is TRBJ2-5; TRBD1 agrees at 8 bases. The CDR3 has 14 residues. The J segment lost 4 bases and the V segment lost 0 bases, leaving 4 bases of the junction unmatched. Germline V gene lookup returns CDR1 DFQATT and CDR2 SNEGSKA (reference sequence).